The next 4 T cell receptor beta chains were all read from a single sample in a study of regulatory dendritic cells for organ transplantation. Sequenced by immunoSEQ multiplex PCR; TCRdb stores in-frame clones only, minus some. The repertoire holds 20,000 to 25,000 clones, with approximately 83% as singletons. Sorted subsets were CFSE-labeled and cultured four to five days with allogeneic dendritic cells. For these TCRs, the target antigens are not known. The specimen sequenced was naive CD4+ T cells from blood cultured with regulatory dendritic cells. Subset defined: CD45RA+ naive T cells. These receptors all stem from a human donor in good health.

A note on this clone: A junction end diverges from the germline sequence, so it may reflect a read error. The rearrangement uses TRBV4-1 and TRBJ1-2, with TRBD1 as a possible D gene (5 bases). Germline V gene sequence: CDR1 MGHRA, CDR2 YSYEKL. The CDR3 totals 15 residues. The CDR3: CASSQSLGGADGYTF. The CDR3 DNA follows: TGTGCCAGCAGCCAATCCCTCGGGGGAGCGGATGGCTACACCTTC.

This chain links TRBV9 with TRBJ1-1; D not certain. The CDR3 is made up of 16 amino acids. Germline-derived CDR1 and CDR2 are SGDLS and YYNGEE. The V end was cut by 4 bases, the J end by 3 bases, with 19 bases between. The CDR3 DNA follows: TGTGCCAGCAGCTTTTCCCCCGTGGGTGAGGACACTGAAGCTTTCTTT. Its protein product is CASSFSPVGEDTEAFF.

CDR3 protein: CASSSRTGVSGYTF. For the CDR3, the DNA is TGTGCCAGCAGCTCAAGAACAGGGGTGAGCGGCTACACCTTC. V usage is TRBV5-6 and J usage is TRBJ1-2; 7 bases fit TRBD1. In germline, CDR1 is SGHDT, CDR2 YYEEEE. V lost 3 bases and J lost 8; bases outside the gene matches: 10. The CDR3 sequence is 14 residues long. Full variable domain (missing parts from reference TRBV5-6 and TRBJ1-2): DAGVTQSPTHLIKTRGQQVTLRCSPKSGHDTVSWYQQALGQGPQFIFQYYEEEERQRGNFPDRFSGHQFPNYSSELNVNALLLGDSALYLCASSSRTGVSGYTFGSGTRLTVV.

This clone has a handful of counts. The V gene is TRBV6-4, the J gene TRBJ1-1; weak D call: TRBD1 (6 bases). The V end was cut by 0 bases, the J end by 4 bases, with 12 bases between. Germline CDR1 reads MRHNA; CDR2 reads SNTAGT. The CDR3 is made up of 15 amino acids. The chain's CDR3 is CASSDSRGARTEAFF. The CDR3 region has the DNA TGTGCCAGCAGTGACTCGAGGGGGGCACGCACTGAAGCTTTCTTT.